The following is a T cell receptor (beta chain) sequence with its context. Its antigen remains unknown. At one of its ends the junction is not consistent with the germline gene, which may arise from a read error. These data are taken from a study of molecular identifiers for immune sequencing clone quantification. Notes on the study in general: For effector cells, clones above 20 RNA copies held over 99% of molecules; for naive cells, under 1%.

Via MiXCR, TCRdb re-called the PCR reads, giving one row per CDR3 protein. This table has just over 40,000 distinct CDR3 sequences, 24% appearing once. Germline loops: CDR1 MGHRA, CDR2 YSYEKL. This CDR3 contains 16 residues. Naive CD8 T cells underwent sorting with the CD8+CD4-CCR7+CD45RA+ definition. The clonotype comes from a human donor in good health. Some libraries in this study had Jurkat cell RNA spiked in. The specimen sequenced was naive CD8+ T cells from blood, with Jurkat cell RNA spiked in. Subset of the sample: FACS-sorted CD8+CD4-CCR7+CD45RA+ naive T cells. The chain couples TRBV4-1 to TRBJ2-7; the D gene is possibly TRBD1 (6 bases). Written as DNA, the CDR3 is TGCGCCAGCACCTCCGAGCCGGGACAAGGGGCCTACAAGCAGTACTTC. Amino acids: CASTSEPGQGAYKQYF.